This is a list of T cell receptor beta chains from one sample in a study of T cell changes during pregnancy in multiple sclerosis. TCRdb's copy holds only in-frame clones and misses some; the assay was immunoSEQ multiplex PCR. The repertoire consists of about 57,000 clones, with 92% occurring once and the leading ten covering 0.15% to 0.2%. The sample was CD4+ T cells from peripheral blood mononuclear cells, taken in the second trimester of pregnancy. The receptor source for this set is a female donor with multiple sclerosis, enrolled in a pregnancy study. Both conserved end residues are part of each CDR3. Each record gives: V gene, D gene, clone size, J gene, CDR3 protein, CDR3 DNA. The D gene is left open where the match is weak. Not every row has a clone size; where given, it reads once, few, many or a size class.

TRBV7-2	NA	NA	TRBJ1-6	CASNAAGAPNSPLHF	TGTGCCAGCAACGCGGCTGGGGCCCCCAATTCACCCCTCCACTTT
TRBV19	NA	NA	TRBJ2-2	CASREREYTGELFF	TGTGCCAGTAGGGAACGGGAGTACACCGGGGAGCTGTTTTTT
TRBV5-1	TRBD1	NA	TRBJ1-2	CASSRDRAYGYTF	TGCGCCAGCAGCCGGGACAGGGCCTATGGCTACACCTTC
TRBV30	NA	NA	TRBJ2-7	CAWSVDQGFAFYEQYF	TGTGCCTGGAGTGTAGATCAGGGGTTCGCGTTCTACGAGCAGTACTTC
TRBV19	TRBD2	NA	TRBJ2-2	CASRSPGTSGSLSRRRELFF	TGTGCCAGTAGATCCCCCGGGACTAGCGGGAGCCTAAGCCGAAGGAGGGAGCTGTTTTTT
TRBV2	TRBD1	NA	TRBJ2-5	CASSYPQGSVETQYF	TGTGCCAGCAGTTACCCACAGGGGTCTGTAGAGACCCAGTACTTC
TRBV7-2	NA	NA	TRBJ2-7	CASSPPLAGEQYF	TGTGCCAGCAGTCCCCCCCTGGCGGGGGAGCAGTACTTC
TRBV19	TRBD1	NA	TRBJ2-5	CASSIGRGRQETQYF	TGTGCCAGTAGTATAGGCAGGGGGCGCCAAGAGACCCAGTACTTC
TRBV5-1	TRBD1	NA	TRBJ2-2	CASSPRQGSTGELFF	TGCGCCAGCAGCCCCCGACAGGGGAGCACCGGGGAGCTGTTTTTT
TRBV29-1	TRBD2	NA	TRBJ2-2	CRDAWTSGGADTGELFF	TGCAGGGATGCCTGGACGAGCGGGGGGGCGGACACCGGGGAGCTGTTTTTT
TRBV7-9	NA	NA	TRBJ2-3	CASSLWLTTDTQYF	TGTGCCAGCAGCTTATGGCTTACCACAGATACGCAGTATTTT
TRBV5-4	NA	NA	TRBJ2-2	CASSLAPGANTGELFF	TGTGCCAGCAGCTTGGCCCCAGGGGCTAACACCGGGGAGCTGTTTTTT
TRBV5-8	TRBD2	NA	TRBJ2-1	CASSPRTSVNEQFF	TGTGCCAGCAGCCCGAGGACTAGCGTAAATGAGCAGTTCTTC
TRBV29-1	TRBD1	NA	TRBJ2-5	CSVSRTGGGETQYF	TGCAGCGTCAGCCGGACAGGGGGCGGTGAGACCCAGTACTTC
TRBV9	TRBD1	NA	TRBJ1-2	CASSVAGQGYGYTF	TGTGCCAGCAGCGTAGCGGGACAGGGGTATGGCTACACCTTC
TRBV28	TRBD2	NA	TRBJ2-3	CASSQDLAGGSDTQYF	TGTGCCAGCAGTCAGGACCTAGCGGGAGGATCGGATACGCAGTATTTT
TRBV7-3	NA	once	TRBJ1-2	CASSLDSNYGYTF	TGTGCCAGCAGCTTAGATAGTAACTATGGCTACACCTTC
TRBV7-8	NA	once	TRBJ2-1	CASSPLDTPYNEQFF	TGTGCCAGCAGCCCACTAGACACACCATACAATGAGCAGTTCTTC
TRBV5-6	NA	once	TRBJ1-2	CASSLTGNDGYTF	TGTGCCAGCAGCTTGACAGGAAATGATGGCTACACCTTC
TRBV7-8	TRBD1	NA	TRBJ1-1	CASSGHRGQDTEAFF	TGTGCCAGCAGCGGGCACAGGGGGCAGGACACTGAAGCTTTCTTT
TRBV6-1	NA	NA	TRBJ2-7	CASVRVPYEQYF	TGTGCCAGCGTCCGGGTTCCCTACGAGCAGTACTTC
TRBV2	NA	once	TRBJ1-6	CASKDRGSYNSPLHF	TGTGCCAGCAAGGATAGGGGGTCCTATAATTCACCCCTCCACTTT
TRBV5-1	NA	NA	TRBJ1-2	CASSFGRPVGGYTF	TGCGCCAGCAGCTTCGGGAGGCCCGTAGGCGGCTACACCTTC
TRBV10-3	TRBD1	NA	TRBJ2-3	CAIAGQGADTQYF	TGTGCCATTGCGGGACAGGGGGCAGATACGCAGTATTTT
TRBV10-3	TRBD2	NA	TRBJ2-1	CAISEVLAGGYNEQFF	TGTGCCATCAGTGAGGTCCTAGCGGGAGGCTACAATGAGCAGTTCTTC
TRBV5-4	TRBD1	NA	TRBJ2-5	CASSAGQGETQYF	TGTGCCAGCAGCGCGGGACAGGGAGAGACCCAGTACTTC
TRBV25-1	TRBD1	NA	TRBJ1-5	CASSEGTAHNQPQHF	TGTGCCAGCAGTGAGGGGACAGCTCACAATCAGCCCCAGCATTTT
TRBV5-1	TRBD1	NA	TRBJ1-2	CASRGGDRAEDLYGYTF	TGCGCCAGCCGAGGGGGGGACAGGGCGGAAGACCTCTATGGCTACACCTTC
TRBV11-2	NA	NA	TRBJ2-5	CASSQQETQYF	TGTGCCAGCAGCCAACAAGAGACCCAGTACTTC
TRBV30	NA	NA	TRBJ1-5	CAWSVGGMGDQPQHF	TGTGCCTGGAGTGTAGGGGGAATGGGGGATCAGCCCCAGCATTTT
TRBV30	TRBD2	NA	TRBJ2-7	CAWTKRGSSYEQYF	TGTGCCTGGACGAAGCGGGGGAGCTCCTACGAGCAGTACTTC
TRBV19	NA	few	TRBJ1-6	CATAGTYNSPLHF	TGTGCCACCGCGGGCACCTATAATTCACCCCTCCACTTT
TRBV2	NA	NA	TRBJ2-1	CASSETSGHMGNEQFF	TGTGCCAGCAGTGAGACCAGCGGTCATATGGGAAATGAGCAGTTCTTC
TRBV18	TRBD1	once	TRBJ1-4	CASSPTRGNEKLFF	TGTGCCAGCTCACCAACCAGGGGGAATGAAAAACTGTTTTTT
TRBV15	NA	NA	TRBJ2-5	CATSRGENQETQYF	TGTGCCACCAGCAGAGGGGAGAACCAAGAGACCCAGTACTTC
TRBV29-1	TRBD1	NA	TRBJ1-1	CSVKPTGGWNTEAFF	TGCAGCGTTAAACCAACAGGGGGCTGGAACACTGAAGCTTTCTTT
TRBV30	NA	NA	TRBJ1-2	CAWSRPGSGYTF	TGTGCCTGGAGTAGACCAGGGTCTGGCTACACCTTC
TRBV6-7	NA	few	TRBJ1-1	CASSYRDCSTEAFF	TGTGCCAGCAGTTACCGGGACTGCTCCACTGAAGCTTTCTTT
TRBV5-1	TRBD1	NA	TRBJ1-4	CASSSEGGRSNEKLFF	TGCGCCAGCAGCTCGGAAGGGGGCCGAAGTAATGAAAAACTGTTTTTT
TRBV21-1	NA	NA	TRBJ2-7	CASSPRGTGAYEQYF	TGTGCCAGCAGCCCCCGAGGGACAGGGGCCTACGAGCAGTACTTC
TRBV11-2	NA	NA	TRBJ1-4	CASSAGWREKLFF	TGTGCCAGCAGCGCCGGTTGGAGGGAAAAACTGTTTTTT
TRBV4-2	NA	NA	TRBJ1-1	CASSQATGTSTEAFF	TGTGCCAGCAGCCAAGCTACCGGGACATCTACTGAAGCTTTCTTT